Following are 30 T cell receptor beta chains from one sample sequenced in a study of radiotherapy plus CTLA-4 blockade in lung cancer. Method: immunoSEQ multiplex PCR; TCRdb's copy keeps in-frame clones and lacks some. The data show fewer than 65,000 clones, roughly four fifths seen once. The sequenced sample was peripheral blood, obtained from a patient treated with radiotherapy plus ipilimumab. The source of these receptors is a human donor with non-small cell lung cancer whose response to radiotherapy plus ipilimumab could not be evaluated.

The gene calls are TRBV28 and TRBJ2-7; maybe TRBD1 (5 bases). Trimming removed 3 bases from V and 3 bases from J, with 12 bases in between. Germline V gene lookup returns CDR1 MDHEN and CDR2 SYDVKM. The CDR3 length is 14 residues. CDR3 amino acids: CASSFEDTNYEQYF. The CDR3 DNA is TGTGCCAGCAGTTTCGAGGACACCAACTACGAGCAGTACTTC.

J is TRBJ1-6 and V is TRBV15; TRBD1 might be the D (6 bases). Germline V gives CDR1 LNHNV, CDR2 YYDKDF (reference sequence). The CDR3 runs 16 residues. Trimming took off 0 bases at V and 5 bases at J, with 11 bases between the two ends. The CDR3 coding sequence is TGTGCCACCAGCAGAGAGGGGGCAGGGAATAATTCACCCCTCCACTTT. This codes for CATSREGAGNNSPLHF. The complete variable domain, with remaining parts taken from reference TRBV15 and TRBJ1-6, reads DAMVIQNPRYQVTQFGKPVTLSCSQTLNHNVMYWYQQKSSQAPKLLFHYYDKDFNNEADTPDNFQSRRPNTSFCFLDIRSPGLGDTAMYLCATSREGAGNNSPLHFGNGTRLTVT.

The chain carries TRBV11-2 and TRBJ2-7, with TRBD2 as a possible D gene (6 bases). This CDR3 has 14 amino acids. V lost 6 bases and J lost 3, with 15 bases in between. Germline CDR1 and CDR2: SGHAT and FQNNGV. The CDR3 reads CASSPAGTYYEQYF. CDR3 sequence (DNA): TGTGCCAGCAGTCCCGCCGGGACTTACTACGAGCAGTACTTC.

This CDR3 is CASSIATYTEAFF. CDR3 bases: TGTGCCAGTAGTATAGCCACTTACACTGAAGCTTTCTTT. The V gene is TRBV19, the J gene TRBJ1-1; unclear D gene. Germline V CDR1 and CDR2: LNHDA, SQIVND (reference sequence). V dropped 1 base and J dropped 3 bases, with 6 bases sitting between them. The CDR3 spans 13 residues.

This clone was picked up a small number of times. This chain joins TRBV19 and TRBJ2-7; 10 bases map to TRBD2. V was clipped by 5 bases and J by 4 bases; unmatched bases: 14. This CDR3 has 17 residues. Germline V gives CDR1 LNHDA, CDR2 SQIVND (reference sequence). The CDR3 spells CASSLGTASGSRYEQYF. The CDR3 DNA is TGTGCCAGTAGTTTGGGAACGGCTAGCGGGAGTAGGTACGAGCAGTACTTC.

The chain employs TRBV28 and TRBJ2-1, with a tentative D call TRBD2 (6 bases). The CDR3 is made up of 15 amino acids. Trimming left V 3 bases short and J 8 bases short, with 17 bases between. Germline values: CDR1 MDHEN, CDR2 SYDVKM. CDR3 region: CASSFGTGRLDEQFF. CDR3 nucleotide sequence: TGTGCCAGCAGTTTCGGGACTGGTCGTCTTGATGAGCAGTTCTTC.

The J gene is TRBJ2-7, the V gene TRBV7-6, with a tentative D call TRBD2 (5 bases). Germline CDR1 reads SGHVS; CDR2 reads FNYEAQ. V dropped 5 bases and J dropped 6 bases, with 17 bases sitting between them. The CDR3 covers 14 residues. The CDR3 loop is CASSAERTSGEQYF. CDR3 nucleotides: TGTGCCAGCAGCGCCGAGCGGACGAGTGGCGAGCAGTACTTC.

The chain links TRBV7-8 to TRBJ2-5, with D possibly being TRBD2 (7 bases). This CDR3 is built from 16 residues. The V and J ends lost 4 bases and 5 bases respectively, with 20 bases between them. In germline, CDR1 is SGHVS, CDR2 FQNEAQ. The CDR3 bases are TGTGCCAGCAGCTCCTTGGGGCGGGGGCTCTCGGAGACCCAGTACTTC. Encoded protein: CASSSLGRGLSETQYF.

The V call is TRBV6-6, the J call TRBJ1-1, with D perhaps matching TRBD1 (5 bases). Germline assignment: CDR1 MNHNY and CDR2 SVGAGI (reference sequence). V gave up 5 bases and J gave up 10 bases, with 14 bases separating them. The length of the CDR3 is 12 residues. The DNA of the CDR3 is TGTGCCAGCAGTCCCATCCCAGGGTTAGCTTTCTTT. Its translation is CASSPIPGLAFF.

The V call is TRBV19, the J call TRBJ2-3; 12 nucleotides agree with TRBD2. The trim removed 7 bases at V and 4 bases at J, leaving 9 bases unmatched. CDR3 length: 16 residues. Germline CDR1 LNHDA, CDR2 SQIVND (reference sequence). The CDR3 is CASTPLTSGRSDTQYF. The CDR3 DNA reads TGTGCCAGTACCCCTCTGACTAGCGGGAGATCAGATACGCAGTATTTT.

V is TRBV7-9 and J is TRBJ1-4, with 9 positions matching TRBD1. This CDR3 contains 19 residues. CDR1 is SEHNR and CDR2 is FQNEAQ in the germline V gene (reference sequence). Trimming removed 3 bases from V and 4 bases from J; junction bases left unmatched: 15. The chain's CDR3 is CASSLASGTGRSGNEKLFF. DNA for the CDR3: TGTGCCAGCAGCTTGGCCTCCGGGACAGGGAGGTCCGGTAATGAAAAACTGTTTTTT.

This clone was picked up one time. The rearrangement joins TRBV30 to TRBJ1-5; 8 bases agree with TRBD1. The germline CDR1 and CDR2 sequences are GTSNPN and SVGIG (reference sequence). CDR3 size: 20 residues. V was clipped by 0 bases and J by 0 bases; unmatched bases: 16. CDR3 sequence: CAWSVGGPGTGGYSNQPQHF. In nucleotides, the CDR3 is TGTGCCTGGAGTGTAGGGGGCCCCGGGACAGGCGGATATAGCAATCAGCCCCAGCATTTT.

The genes are TRBV9 and TRBJ2-5; TRBD2 matches 8 bases. Gene TRBJ2-7 matches the end of the DNA better, so the J call may be wrong. The CDR3 totals 14 residues. CDR1 SGDLS and CDR2 YYNGEE come from the germline V gene. This CDR3 is CASSVGSGSYEQYF. The CDR3 nucleotides read TGTGCCAGCAGCGTAGGGAGCGGGAGCTACGAGCAGTACTTC.

The rearrangement uses TRBV6-1 and TRBJ1-1; D possibly corresponds to TRBD1 (6 bases). The germline V gene has CDR1 MNHNS and CDR2 SASEGT. The CDR3 totals 13 residues. With 5 bases removed from V and 1 base from J, the gap between germline ends came to 8 bases. CDR3 coding DNA: TGTGCCAGCAGTTTAGGGGGGAACACTGAAGCTTTCTTT. This encodes CASSLGGNTEAFF.

J is TRBJ1-6 and V is TRBV7-9; 8 nucleotides agree with TRBD1. Trimming cost V 5 bases and J 7 bases; bases outside gene matches: 7. Germline values: CDR1 SEHNR, CDR2 FQNEAQ (reference sequence). The CDR3 length is 15 residues. The CDR3 nucleotides are TGTGCCAGCAGCCAGGGAGGGGACAGGAATTCACCCCTCCACTTT. This sequence encodes CASSQGGDRNSPLHF.

The chain uses TRBV7-9 and TRBJ2-7; 8 nucleotides align to TRBD1. The V segment lost 5 bases and the J segment 6 bases; nucleotides outside the gene matches: 9. Germline values: CDR1 SEHNR, CDR2 FQNEAQ (reference sequence). This CDR3 is 14 amino acids long. This chain's CDR3 is CASSLTGVLGEQYF. The CDR3, as DNA: TGTGCCAGCAGCCTGACAGGGGTTCTCGGCGAGCAGTACTTC.

The rearrangement links TRBV2 to TRBJ1-3; D remains unclear. The CDR3 runs to 13 residues. Germline assignment: CDR1 SNHLY and CDR2 FYNNEI. V was trimmed by 6 bases and J by 2 bases, leaving 8 bases between them. CDR3 amino acids: CASRGVTGNTIYF. For the CDR3, the DNA is TGTGCCAGCAGGGGAGTCACTGGAAACACCATATATTTT.

This chain joins TRBV4-1 and TRBJ1-1; 7 nucleotides align to TRBD1. The germline V gene encodes CDR1 MGHRA and CDR2 YSYEKL. The CDR3 covers 15 residues. With V trimmed by 2 bases and J by 0 bases, 3 bases remained unmatched. CDR3 coding DNA: TGCGCCAGCAGCCAACGGACAGGCCTGAACACTGAAGCTTTCTTT. Its translation: CASSQRTGLNTEAFF.

This clone was recorded once. The DNA for the CDR3 is TGTGCCTGGAGTACTTATAGGATACAGGGAGTGCGGTATGGCTACACCTTC. Its translation: CAWSTYRIQGVRYGYTF. V usage is TRBV30 and J usage is TRBJ1-2, with D possibly matching TRBD1 (6 bases). The V gene lost 2 bases and the J gene lost 5 bases, with 24 bases spanning the gap. The germline V gene has CDR1 GTSNPN and CDR2 SVGIG (reference sequence). This CDR3 is built from 17 residues.

This chain uses TRBV2 with TRBJ1-5, with 12 positions matching TRBD1. The CDR3 length is 15 residues. Per the germline V gene, CDR1 is SNHLY and CDR2 is FYNNEI. J lost 5 bases, V lost 5 bases, and 4 bases had no gene match. CDR3 nucleotide sequence: TGTGCCAGCAGTTCCGGGACAGGGGGCTATCAGCCCCAGCATTTT. Translation: CASSSGTGGYQPQHF.

This sequence joins TRBV4-3 and TRBJ2-1; TRBD2 matches 11 bases. Germline-derived CDR1 and CDR2 are LGHNA and YSLEER. The ends lost 4 bases at V and 5 bases at J; junction bases unmatched: 4. The CDR3 spans 15 residues. CDR3 sequence reads: CASSPTSGKNNEQFF. The CDR3 DNA sequence: TGCGCCAGCAGCCCGACTAGCGGGAAAAACAATGAGCAGTTCTTC.

The chain carries TRBV7-6 and TRBJ2-7, with 9 bases matching TRBD2. The germline gives CDR1 SGHVS, CDR2 FNYEAQ. Trimming at V came to 5 bases and at J to 3 bases, leaving 5 bases not matched to a gene. There are 14 residues in the CDR3. The CDR3 sequence: CASSPSGVLYEQYF. DNA for the CDR3: TGTGCCAGCAGCCCTAGCGGGGTCCTCTACGAGCAGTACTTC.

The chain has TRBV28 and TRBJ1-5, with 9 nucleotides matching TRBD1. The CDR3 runs 13 residues. The germline gives CDR1 MDHEN, CDR2 SYDVKM. The trim removed 7 bases at V and 4 bases at J, leaving 2 bases unmatched. CDR3 DNA: TGTGCCAGCATGGGGACAGGGAATCAGCCCCAGCATTTT. Translating it yields CASMGTGNQPQHF.

V and J are TRBV7-3 and TRBJ2-7; 10 bases line up with TRBD2. With 5 bases clipped from V and 5 bases from J, the junction kept 12 bases outside the gene matches. Germline-derived CDR1 and CDR2 are SGHTA and FQGTGA. The CDR3 length is 16 residues. The CDR3 sequence: CASSQLALAGQNEQYF. Here the CDR3 DNA reads TGTGCCAGCAGCCAGTTGGCACTAGCGGGACAAAACGAGCAGTACTTC.

CDR3 nucleotides: TGTGCCAGCAGTTTTTCCTCCTCCAGGGGGCTAGCTGCCACAATTAATGAAAAACTGTTTTTT. Its protein product is CASSFSSSRGLAATINEKLFF. The chain has TRBV28 and TRBJ1-4; TRBD1 matches at 8 bases. V trimming: 3 bases; J trimming: 4 bases; junction bases outside the gene matches: 22. The germline gives CDR1 MDHEN, CDR2 SYDVKM. This CDR3 has 21 amino acids.

The chain recombines TRBV2 with TRBJ2-1; 11 bases align to TRBD2. The CDR3 consists of 17 residues. With 10 bases clipped from V and 3 bases from J, the junction kept 14 bases outside the gene matches. CDR1 is SNHLY, CDR2 FYNNEI, per germline. CDR3 in amino acids: CATSVAGGPFLYNEQFF. For the CDR3, the DNA is TGTGCCACCTCGGTAGCGGGAGGGCCGTTTCTCTACAATGAGCAGTTCTTC.

This clone was detected only a few times. This chain links TRBV6-1 with TRBJ1-4; TRBD1 aligns across 9 bases. J was trimmed by 8 bases and V by 1 base; bases with no gene match: 14. CDR1 is MNHNS, CDR2 SASEGT, per germline. The CDR3 runs 18 residues. The DNA of the CDR3 is TGTGCCAGCAGTGAAGAGCTAAGGGACAGGGTGTCTGGGGAAAAACTGTTTTTT. Translating it yields CASSEELRDRVSGEKLFF.

The rearrangement joins TRBV25-1 to TRBJ2-1; possibly TRBD1 for D (7 bases). V was pared by 4 bases and J by 2 bases, with 15 bases between. The V gene's germline CDR1 is MGHDK and CDR2 SYGVNS. The CDR3 is 16 amino acids. The CDR3 DNA sequence: TGTGCCAGCAGTGGGACCACAGGGGAGGCCTACAATGAGCAGTTCTTC. The encoded protein is CASSGTTGEAYNEQFF.

The chain recombines TRBV27 with TRBJ1-4, with 8 bases fitting TRBD1. The CDR3 has 15 amino acids. Germline V gene lookup returns CDR1 MNHEY and CDR2 SMNVEV (reference sequence). J lost 4 bases, V lost 6 bases, and 7 bases had no gene match. The CDR3 DNA reads as TGTGCCAGCAGAGACGGACAGGGAGGTAATGAAAAACTGTTTTTT. Residues: CASRDGQGGNEKLFF. The full variable domain, completed using reference TRBV27 and TRBJ1-4, is EAQVTQNPRYLITVTGKKLTVTCSQNMNHEYMSWYRQDPGLGLRQIYYSMNVEVTDKGDVPEGYKVSRKEKRNFPLILESPSPNQTSLYFCASRDGQGGNEKLFFGSGTQLSVL.

This sequence joins TRBV28 and TRBJ2-7, with 11 bases fitting TRBD2. V trimming: 4 bases; J trimming: 2 bases; junction bases outside the gene matches: 10. The CDR3 has 17 residues. Germline values: CDR1 MDHEN, CDR2 SYDVKM. This chain's CDR3 is CASSSWTSGSFAYEQYF. CDR3 DNA sequence: TGTGCCAGCAGTTCTTGGACTAGCGGGTCTTTTGCCTACGAGCAGTACTTC. Filled out from reference TRBV28 and TRBJ2-7, the complete variable domain reads DVKVTQSSRYLVKRTGEKVFLECVQDMDHENMFWYRQDPGLGLRLIYFSYDVKMKEKGDIPEGYSVSREKKERFSLILESASTNQTSMYLCASSSWTSGSFAYEQYFGPGTRLTVT.